The 13 T cell receptor beta chains below were found in one sample sequenced in a study of human versus mouse CDR3 diversity and MHC coevolution. Method: immunoSEQ multiplex PCR; TCRdb's copy keeps in-frame clones and lacks some. The table lists roughly 86,000 clones, around 93% of them singletons. Sequencing used naive CD4+ T cells from blood. Subset indicated: CD45RO-negative CD62L-positive naive CD4 T cells. The source of these receptors is a person aged 30 to 69 in good health.

CDR3 bases: TGTGCCAGCAGCTTAGATGGCGGGGGACCCTACGAGCAGTACTTC. Translated, it gives CASSLDGGGPYEQYF. The chain uses TRBV13 and TRBJ2-7; 7 positions agree with TRBD2. The CDR3 consists of 15 residues. Germline CDR1 and CDR2: PRHDT and FYEKMQ (reference sequence). Trimming removed 1 base from V and 2 bases from J; junction bases left unmatched: 5. The full variable domain, rest sourced from reference TRBV13 and TRBJ2-7, is AAGVIQSPRHLIKEKRETATLKCYPIPRHDTVYWYQQGPGQDPQFLISFYEKMQSDKGSIPDRFSAQQFSDYHSELNMSSLELGDSALYFCASSLDGGGPYEQYFGPGTRLTVT.

Concerning this clone: Other DNA sequences in this sample translate to the same CDR3. This CDR3 is CASSLLRNTGELFF. The DNA of the CDR3 is TGTGCCAGCAGTTTACTAAGGAACACCGGGGAGCTGTTTTTT. V is TRBV27 and J is TRBJ2-2, with no clear D. The length of the CDR3 is 14 residues. With 2 bases removed from V and 1 base from J, the gap between germline ends came to 5 bases. CDR1 is MNHEY, CDR2 SMNVEV, per germline (reference sequence).

The CDR3 sequence is CASSQDIPGQGSNQPQHF. The CDR3 DNA reads as TGCGCCAGCAGCCAAGACATCCCCGGGCAGGGAAGCAATCAGCCCCAGCATTTT. This chain connects TRBV4-3 to TRBJ1-5; a possible D gene is TRBD1 (5 bases). Per germline, CDR1 LGHNA and CDR2 YSLEER. The ends were cut back, 0 bases at V and 1 base at J, with 16 bases in the middle. This CDR3 spans 18 amino acids.

V gene TRBV27 combines with J gene TRBJ2-2, with 11 nucleotides matching TRBD2. This CDR3 spans 16 amino acids. The V gene end was trimmed by 6 bases and the J gene end by 4 bases; junction bases not matched to a gene: 7. CDR1 and CDR2 from the germline V gene are MNHEY and SMNVEV (reference sequence). The CDR3 nucleotides read TGTGCCAGCAGCACACCGGGACTAGCGGTCACCGGGGAGCTGTTTTTT. The encoded protein is CASSTPGLAVTGELFF.

V gene TRBV5-8 combines with J gene TRBJ1-1; D gene ambiguous. This CDR3 region has 16 residues. Germline CDR1 and CDR2: SGHTS and YDEGEE. Trimming shortened V by 4 bases and J by 4 bases, and 20 bases separated the two germline ends. The CDR3, as DNA: TGTGCCAGCAGCCCCCTAGCTCGAGCTGGCCGCACTGAAGCTTTCTTT. Protein sequence: CASSPLARAGRTEAFF.

The V and J genes are TRBV5-1 and TRBJ2-3; TRBD2 matches 8 bases. Germline V CDR1 and CDR2: SGHRS, YFSETQ. V was pared by 2 bases and J by 5 bases, with 10 bases of the junction left unmatched. The CDR3 extends over 16 amino acids. The CDR3 here is CASSFGGGIGGDTQYF. CDR3 in DNA: TGCGCCAGCAGCTTCGGCGGGGGGATTGGGGGAGATACGCAGTATTTT.

This chain uses TRBV5-4 with TRBJ2-5; 10 bases map to TRBD2. The J call could be wrong; TRBJ2-7 is a better fit for the DNA end. Germline values: CDR1 SGHNT, CDR2 YYREEE (reference sequence). This CDR3 contains 14 residues. The CDR3 region has the DNA TGTGCCAGCAGTGTCGGGACTAGCGACTACGAGCAGTACTTC. Its translation: CASSVGTSDYEQYF.

This clone was detected only once. The J gene is TRBJ2-1, the V gene TRBV5-1; 8 positions agree with TRBD2. CDR1 and CDR2 (germline): SGHRS, YFSETQ. J lost 7 bases, V lost 0 bases, and 9 bases had no gene match. The CDR3 loop spans 16 amino acids. The CDR3 loop reads CASSLGPGLAANEQFF. The CDR3 DNA reads TGCGCCAGCAGCTTGGGTCCAGGACTAGCAGCGAATGAGCAGTTCTTC.

This chain uses TRBV30 with TRBJ1-4; a possible D gene is TRBD1 (5 bases). The CDR3 has 14 amino acids. CDR1 GTSNPN and CDR2 SVGIG come from the germline V gene (reference sequence). Trimming took off 0 bases at V and 3 bases at J, with 8 bases between the two ends. The CDR3 DNA follows: TGTGCCTGGAGTGTGGGCAGGGCTAATGAAAAACTGTTTTTT. It specifies CAWSVGRANEKLFF.

The chain employs TRBV28 and TRBJ2-3; 8 bases map to TRBD2. CDR3 length equals 15 residues. Trimming removed 5 bases from V and 6 bases from J; junction bases left unmatched: 10. Germline CDR1 is MDHEN and CDR2 is SYDVKM. CDR3: CASSTSSGLGDTQYF. The CDR3 region has the DNA TGTGCCAGCAGTACCTCTAGCGGGCTAGGGGATACGCAGTATTTT.

CDR3 protein: CASSQGGTGGYEQYF. The DNA of the CDR3 is TGTGCCAGCAGCCAAGGTGGGACAGGGGGGTACGAGCAGTACTTC. This chain connects TRBV4-2 to TRBJ2-7; 11 bases are a match to TRBD1. V lost 1 base, J lost 4 bases, and 3 bases stayed unmatched. This CDR3 spans 15 amino acids. Germline lookup yields CDR1 LGHNA and CDR2 YNFKEQ.

This chain uses TRBV11-1 with TRBJ1-1; the D gene is possibly TRBD1 (5 bases). The CDR3 is made up of 12 amino acids. Trimming cost V 6 bases and J 10 bases, with 15 bases left between them. Germline V gene data show CDR1 as SGHAT and CDR2 as FQDESV (reference sequence). The CDR3 protein is CASRNQRDSAFF. DNA for the CDR3: TGTGCCAGCAGGAATCAGAGGGACTCAGCTTTCTTT. The variable domain in full, with the rest retrieved from reference TRBV11-1 and TRBJ1-1, is EAEVAQSPRYKITEKSQAVAFWCDPISGHATLYWYRQILGQGPELLVQFQDESVVDDSQLPKDRFSAERLKGVDSTLKIQPAELGDSAMYLCASRNQRDSAFFGQGTRLTVV.

CDR3 DNA: TGTGCCAGCAGCTTTGAGAGGAACACTGAAGCTTTCTTT. Protein: CASSFERNTEAFF. The chain uses TRBV7-7 and TRBJ1-1; D remains ambiguous. This CDR3 region has 13 residues. Per the germline V gene, CDR1 is SSHAT and CDR2 is FNYEAQ (reference sequence). V was trimmed by 3 bases and J by 1 base, leaving 6 bases between them.